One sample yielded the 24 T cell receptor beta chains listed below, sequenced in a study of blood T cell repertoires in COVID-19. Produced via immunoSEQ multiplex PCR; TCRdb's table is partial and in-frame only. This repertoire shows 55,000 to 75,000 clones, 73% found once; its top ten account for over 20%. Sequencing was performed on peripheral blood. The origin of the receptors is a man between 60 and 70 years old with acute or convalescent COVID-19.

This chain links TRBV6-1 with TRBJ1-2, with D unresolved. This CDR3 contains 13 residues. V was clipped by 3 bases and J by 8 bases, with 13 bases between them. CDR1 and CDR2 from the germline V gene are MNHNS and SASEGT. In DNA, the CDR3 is TGTGCCAGCAGTGACCGGAACTCAGGCGGCTACACCTTC. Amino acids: CASSDRNSGGYTF.

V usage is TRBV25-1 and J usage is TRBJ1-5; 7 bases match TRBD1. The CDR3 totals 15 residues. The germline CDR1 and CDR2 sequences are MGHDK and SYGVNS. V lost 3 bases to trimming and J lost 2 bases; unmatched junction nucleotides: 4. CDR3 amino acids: CASSDYRGGNQPQHF. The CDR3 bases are TGTGCCAGCAGTGATTACAGGGGCGGCAATCAGCCCCAGCATTTT.

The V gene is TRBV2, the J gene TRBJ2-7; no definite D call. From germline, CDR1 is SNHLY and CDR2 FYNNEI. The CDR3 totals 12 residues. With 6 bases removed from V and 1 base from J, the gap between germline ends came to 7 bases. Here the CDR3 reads CASRELSYEQYF. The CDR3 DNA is TGTGCCAGCAGGGAGTTGTCCTACGAGCAGTACTTC.

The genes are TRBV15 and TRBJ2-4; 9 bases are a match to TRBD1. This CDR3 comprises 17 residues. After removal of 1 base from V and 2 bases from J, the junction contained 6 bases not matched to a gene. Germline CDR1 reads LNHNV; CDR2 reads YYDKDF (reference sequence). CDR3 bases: TGTGCCACCAGCAGAGGTACAGGGGGCGCGACCAAAAACATTCAGTACTTC. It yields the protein CATSRGTGGATKNIQYF.

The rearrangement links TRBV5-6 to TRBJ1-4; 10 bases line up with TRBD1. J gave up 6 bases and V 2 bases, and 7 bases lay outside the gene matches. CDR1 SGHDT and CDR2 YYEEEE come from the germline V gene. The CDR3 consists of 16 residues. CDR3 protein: CASSFRDRGSDEKLFF. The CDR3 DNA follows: TGTGCCAGCAGCTTCCGGGACAGGGGATCGGATGAAAAACTGTTTTTT.

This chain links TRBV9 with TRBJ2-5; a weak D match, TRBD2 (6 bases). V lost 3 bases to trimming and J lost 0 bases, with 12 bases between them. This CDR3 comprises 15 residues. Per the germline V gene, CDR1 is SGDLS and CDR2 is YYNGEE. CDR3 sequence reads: CASSAGALNQETQYF. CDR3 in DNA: TGTGCCAGCAGCGCGGGAGCCCTCAACCAAGAGACCCAGTACTTC.

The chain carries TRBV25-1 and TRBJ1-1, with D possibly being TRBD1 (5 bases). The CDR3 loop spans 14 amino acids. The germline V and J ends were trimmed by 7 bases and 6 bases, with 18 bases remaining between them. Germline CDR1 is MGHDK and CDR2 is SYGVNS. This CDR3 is CASMIGGKGSEAFF. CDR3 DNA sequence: TGTGCCAGCATGATAGGAGGGAAGGGGTCTGAAGCTTTCTTT. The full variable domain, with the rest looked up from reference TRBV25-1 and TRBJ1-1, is EADIYQTPRYLVIGTGKKITLECSQTMGHDKMYWYQQDPGMELHLIHYSYGVNSTEKGDLSSESTVSRIRTEHFPLTLESARPSHTSQYLCASMIGGKGSEAFFGQGTRLTVV.

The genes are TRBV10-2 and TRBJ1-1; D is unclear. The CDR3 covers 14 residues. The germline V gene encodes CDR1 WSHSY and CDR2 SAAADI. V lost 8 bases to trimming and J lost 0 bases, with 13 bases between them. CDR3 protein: CASWSPTVNTEAFF. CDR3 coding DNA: TGCGCCAGCTGGTCGCCGACTGTGAACACTGAAGCTTTCTTT.

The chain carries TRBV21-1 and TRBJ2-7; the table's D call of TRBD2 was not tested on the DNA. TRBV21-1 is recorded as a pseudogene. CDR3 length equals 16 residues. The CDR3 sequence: CASSKEGGPYPYEQYV. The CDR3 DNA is TGTGCCAGCAGCAAAGAGGGGGGGCCCTACCCCTACGAGCAGTACGTC.

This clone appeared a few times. The DNA of the CDR3 is TGCAGCGTTGAAGAGGGGCGTGGCGTTGGGGAGACCCAGTACTTC. Its translation is CSVEEGRGVGETQYF. V gene TRBV29-1 combines with J gene TRBJ2-5, with D possibly being TRBD1 (5 bases). Germline V lookup: CDR1 SQVTM, CDR2 ANQGSEA. The CDR3 runs to 15 residues. The V gene lost 0 bases and the J gene lost 5 bases, with 16 bases spanning the gap.

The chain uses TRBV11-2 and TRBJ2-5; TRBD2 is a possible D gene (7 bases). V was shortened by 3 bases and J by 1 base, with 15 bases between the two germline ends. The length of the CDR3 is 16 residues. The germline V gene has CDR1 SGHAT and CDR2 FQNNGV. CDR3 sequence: CASSFPRGGGQETQYF. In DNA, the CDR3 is TGTGCCAGCAGCTTCCCCAGGGGAGGGGGCCAAGAGACCCAGTACTTC.

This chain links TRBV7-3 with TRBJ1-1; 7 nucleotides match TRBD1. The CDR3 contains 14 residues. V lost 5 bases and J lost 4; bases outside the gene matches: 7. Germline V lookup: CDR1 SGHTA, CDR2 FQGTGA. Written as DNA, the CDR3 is TGTGCCAGCAGCCCTAGAGACAGGGTCACTGAAGCTTTCTTT. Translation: CASSPRDRVTEAFF.

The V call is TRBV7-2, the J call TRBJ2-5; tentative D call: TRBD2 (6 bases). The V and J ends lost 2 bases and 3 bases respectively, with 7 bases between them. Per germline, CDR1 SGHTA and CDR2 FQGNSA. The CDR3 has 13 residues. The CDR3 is CASSLQREETQYF. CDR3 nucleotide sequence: TGTGCCAGCAGCTTACAGCGGGAAGAGACCCAGTACTTC.

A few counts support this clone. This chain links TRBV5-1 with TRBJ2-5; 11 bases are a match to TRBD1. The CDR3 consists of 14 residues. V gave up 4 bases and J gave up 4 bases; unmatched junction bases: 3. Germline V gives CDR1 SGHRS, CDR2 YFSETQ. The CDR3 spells CASSVDRGRETQYF. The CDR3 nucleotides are TGCGCCAGCAGCGTGGACAGGGGGCGAGAGACCCAGTACTTC.

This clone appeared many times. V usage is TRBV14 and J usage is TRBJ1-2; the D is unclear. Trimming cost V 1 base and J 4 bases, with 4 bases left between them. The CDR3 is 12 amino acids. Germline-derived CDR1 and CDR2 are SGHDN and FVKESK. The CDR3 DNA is TGTGCCAGCAGCCAAGTCAGCTATGGCTACACCTTC. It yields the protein CASSQVSYGYTF.

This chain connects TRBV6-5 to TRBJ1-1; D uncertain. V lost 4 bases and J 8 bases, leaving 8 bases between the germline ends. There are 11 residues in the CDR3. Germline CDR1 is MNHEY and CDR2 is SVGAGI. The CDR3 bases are TGTGCCAGCAGTTCATCACGGGAAGCTTTCTTT. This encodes CASSSSREAFF.

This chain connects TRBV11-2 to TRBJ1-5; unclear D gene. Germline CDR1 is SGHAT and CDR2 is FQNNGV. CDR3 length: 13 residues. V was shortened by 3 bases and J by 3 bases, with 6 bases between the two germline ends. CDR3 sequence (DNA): TGTGCCAGCAGCTTGTACTTCAATCAGCCCCAGCATTTT. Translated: CASSLYFNQPQHF.

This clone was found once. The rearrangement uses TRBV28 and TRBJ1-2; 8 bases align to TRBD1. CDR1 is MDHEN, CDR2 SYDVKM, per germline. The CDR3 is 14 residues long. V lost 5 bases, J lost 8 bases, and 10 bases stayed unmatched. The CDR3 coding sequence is TGTGCCAGCAGTGCCCGGGACAGGATTGCGGGCTACACCTTC. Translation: CASSARDRIAGYTF.

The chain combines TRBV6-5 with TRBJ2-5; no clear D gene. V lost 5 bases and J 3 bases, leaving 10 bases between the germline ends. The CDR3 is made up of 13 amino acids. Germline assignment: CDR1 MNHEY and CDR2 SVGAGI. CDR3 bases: TGTGCCAGCAGTACTCTCATTGAAGAGACCCAGTACTTC. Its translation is CASSTLIEETQYF.

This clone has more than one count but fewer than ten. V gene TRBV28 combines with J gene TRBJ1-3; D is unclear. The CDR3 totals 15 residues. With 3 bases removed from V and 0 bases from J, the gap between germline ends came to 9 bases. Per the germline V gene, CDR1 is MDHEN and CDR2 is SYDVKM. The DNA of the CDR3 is TGTGCCAGCAGTTTCGAGGGAGCCTCTGGAAACACCATATATTTT. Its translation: CASSFEGASGNTIYF.

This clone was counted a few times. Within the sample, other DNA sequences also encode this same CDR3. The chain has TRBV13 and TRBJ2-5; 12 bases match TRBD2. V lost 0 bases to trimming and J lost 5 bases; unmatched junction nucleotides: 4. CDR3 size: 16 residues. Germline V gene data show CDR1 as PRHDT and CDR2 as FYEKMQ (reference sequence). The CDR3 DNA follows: TGTGCCAGCAGCTTAGGGCTAGCGGGGGGGCAGGAGACCCAGTACTTC. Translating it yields CASSLGLAGGQETQYF.

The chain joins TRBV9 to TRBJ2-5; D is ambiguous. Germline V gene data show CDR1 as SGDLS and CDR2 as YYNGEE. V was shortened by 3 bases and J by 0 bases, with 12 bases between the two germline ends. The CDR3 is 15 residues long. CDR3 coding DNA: TGTGCCAGCAGCGCCTCTGGGCTTGACCAAGAGACCCAGTACTTC. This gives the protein CASSASGLDQETQYF.

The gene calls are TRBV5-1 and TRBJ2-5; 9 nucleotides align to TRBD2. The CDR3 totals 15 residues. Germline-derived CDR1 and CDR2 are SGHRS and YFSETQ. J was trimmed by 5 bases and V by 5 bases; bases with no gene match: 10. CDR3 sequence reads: CASRVSAGGQETQYF. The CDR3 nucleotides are TGCGCCAGCAGAGTATCGGCGGGGGGGCAGGAGACCCAGTACTTC.

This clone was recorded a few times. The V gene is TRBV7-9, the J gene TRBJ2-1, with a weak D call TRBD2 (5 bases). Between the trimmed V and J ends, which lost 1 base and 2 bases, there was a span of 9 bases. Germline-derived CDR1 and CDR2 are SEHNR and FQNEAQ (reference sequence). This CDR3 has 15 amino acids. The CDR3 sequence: CASSLGGPAYNEQFF. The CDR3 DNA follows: TGTGCCAGCAGCTTAGGAGGGCCGGCCTACAATGAGCAGTTCTTC.